A single sample is the source of the 15 T cell receptor beta chains below, sequenced in a study of T cell responses to AZD1222 COVID-19 vaccine. Profiling relied on immunoSEQ multiplex PCR, and the TCRdb table lists in-frame clones only, not all of them. The data show approximately 150,000 clones, roughly 88% seen once. The sequences come from peripheral blood, collected on day 0 of MenACWY control vaccination. These receptor sequences come from an adult in good health.

The chain is built from TRBV4-1 and TRBJ1-4; D unclear. Germline CDR1 is MGHRA and CDR2 is YSYEKL. The V end lost 6 bases, the J end lost 0 bases, and 14 bases lay between the germline ends. The CDR3 length is 16 residues. The CDR3 sequence is CASRRLGRPTNEKLFF. For the CDR3, the DNA is TGCGCCAGCAGACGTTTGGGCAGACCAACTAATGAAAAACTGTTTTTT.

This chain uses TRBV12-3 or TRBV12-4 with TRBJ1-1; D possibly corresponds to TRBD1 (5 bases). The V end lost 2 bases, the J end lost 8 bases, and 12 bases lay between the germline ends. The CDR3 is 13 residues long. The CDR3 protein is CASSLSHEGEAFF. The CDR3 DNA reads TGTGCCAGCAGTTTATCCCACGAGGGGGAAGCTTTCTTT.

This clone was detected only once. The V call is TRBV7-2, the J call TRBJ2-1; perhaps TRBD2 as D (6 bases). Germline values: CDR1 SGHTA, CDR2 FQGNSA. V was pared by 1 base and J by 6 bases, with 10 bases between. The CDR3 totals 14 residues. Here the CDR3 reads CASSLVRAGNEQFF. The CDR3 bases are TGTGCCAGCAGCTTAGTACGAGCGGGCAATGAGCAGTTCTTC. The variable domain in full, completed from reference TRBV7-2 and TRBJ2-1, reads GAGVSQSPSNKVTEKGKDVELRCDPISGHTALYWYRQSLGQGLEFLIYFQGNSAPDKSGLPSDRFSAERTGGSVSTLTIQRTQQEDSAVYLCASSLVRAGNEQFFGPGTRLTVL.

The chain combines TRBV18 with TRBJ2-7; 10 bases are shared with TRBD1. The V gene end was trimmed by 4 bases and the J gene end by 3 bases; junction bases not matched to a gene: 6. Germline lookup yields CDR1 KGHSH and CDR2 LQKENI. The CDR3 covers 15 residues. The CDR3 DNA is TGTGCCAGCTCACGTAGGACAGGGGGAAACTACGAGCAGTACTTC. It encodes CASSRRTGGNYEQYF.

The chain combines TRBV4-2 with TRBJ2-7, with TRBD1 identical over 11 bases. The CDR3 spans 17 residues. CDR1 and CDR2 (germline): LGHNA, YNFKEQ. V dropped 2 bases and J dropped 3; count of bases not matched to a gene: 9. The CDR3, as DNA: TGTGCCAGCAGCCAAAGGTCGGGACAGGGGGTAATCTACGAGCAGTACTTC. It yields the protein CASSQRSGQGVIYEQYF.

The chain is built from TRBV7-3 and TRBJ2-5; D is unclear. Germline V gene lookup returns CDR1 SGHTA and CDR2 FQGTGA. The CDR3 is 15 amino acids. Trimming took 1 base from V and 1 from J, leaving 10 bases between them. The DNA for the CDR3 is TGTGCCAGCAGCTTAATTATGGGCCCCCAAGAGACCCAGTACTTC. Amino acids: CASSLIMGPQETQYF.

This clone was recorded only once. The rearrangement links TRBV19 to TRBJ1-4; D is ambiguous. In germline, CDR1 is LNHDA, CDR2 SQIVND (reference sequence). Trimming left V 8 bases short and J 10 bases short, with 14 bases between. CDR3 length: 12 residues. CDR3 amino acids: CASRFIGRKLFF. CDR3 coding DNA: TGTGCCAGTCGCTTTATCGGGAGAAAACTGTTTTTT.

The V gene is TRBV5-1, the J gene TRBJ1-1; possible D gene TRBD1, 6 bases. V was pared by 3 bases and J by 4 bases, with 13 bases between. CDR3 length equals 14 residues. CDR1 is SGHRS, CDR2 YFSETQ, per germline. CDR3 nucleotide sequence: TGCGCCAGCAGCTCTCAGGGGCTTGGCACTGAAGCTTTCTTT. Protein: CASSSQGLGTEAFF.

The chain carries TRBV6-5 and TRBJ1-1; D is ambiguous. This CDR3 region has 14 residues. Per germline, CDR1 MNHEY and CDR2 SVGAGI. V lost 6 bases, J lost 1 base, and 12 bases lay in between. For the CDR3, the DNA is TGTGCCAGCAGCCCGGGCCCAGGGAACACTGAAGCTTTCTTT. Translating it yields CASSPGPGNTEAFF.

The chain joins TRBV5-6 to TRBJ1-5; D possibly corresponds to TRBD1 (5 bases). Germline values: CDR1 SGHDT, CDR2 YYEEEE. The CDR3 has 15 amino acids. With 4 bases removed from V and 7 bases from J, the gap between germline ends came to 18 bases. CDR3 sequence reads: CASSRWGGGWQPQHF. DNA for the CDR3: TGTGCCAGCAGCAGGTGGGGCGGGGGTTGGCAGCCCCAGCATTTT.

This clone was seen a single time. V usage is TRBV4-1 and J usage is TRBJ2-5; possible D gene TRBD1, 5 bases. Germline lookup yields CDR1 MGHRA and CDR2 YSYEKL. V lost 1 base to trimming and J lost 7 bases, with 10 bases between them. The length of the CDR3 is 13 residues. DNA of the CDR3: TGCGCCAGCAGCCAAGCAGGGCGCCGGACCCAGTACTTC. Residues: CASSQAGRRTQYF.

The CDR3 DNA reads TGCGCCAGCGGGCGGGGAGGGGCTTCCTACGAGCAGTACTTC. It is translated as CASGRGGASYEQYF. The gene calls are TRBV5-1 and TRBJ2-7; 7 nucleotides line up with TRBD2. Germline values: CDR1 SGHRS, CDR2 YFSETQ. Trimming at V came to 7 bases and at J to 1 base, leaving 8 bases not matched to a gene. CDR3 length equals 14 residues. Filled out from reference TRBV5-1 and TRBJ2-7, the complete variable domain reads KAGVTQTPRYLIKTRGQQVTLSCSPISGHRSVSWYQQTPGQGLQFLFEYFSETQRNKGNFPGRFSGRQFSNSRSEMNVSTLELGDSALYLCASGRGGASYEQYFGPGTRLTVT.

The V and J genes are TRBV4-2 and TRBJ1-5, with D unresolved. The V end was cut by 3 bases, the J end by 4 bases, with 4 bases between. The CDR3 runs 12 residues. Germline assignment: CDR1 LGHNA and CDR2 YNFKEQ. The CDR3, as DNA: TGTGCCAGCAGCCAGGAGAATCAGCCCCAGCATTTT. Residues: CASSQENQPQHF.

V is TRBV6-1 and J is TRBJ1-2; D not certain. CDR1 is MNHNS, CDR2 SASEGT, per germline. The CDR3 has 12 amino acids. The ends were cut back, 3 bases at V and 7 bases at J, with 9 bases in the middle. The CDR3 sequence is CASSDKARGYTF. The CDR3 nucleotides read TGTGCCAGCAGTGACAAGGCCCGTGGCTACACCTTC.

This clone was found once. This sequence joins TRBV12-3 or TRBV12-4 and TRBJ1-2; D ambiguous. The CDR3 sequence is 13 residues long. Trimming removed 4 bases at V and 4 bases at J, with 10 bases between. The CDR3 DNA sequence: TGTGCCAGCAGTTCCCTCCTGAGCTATGGCTACACCTTC. This codes for CASSSLLSYGYTF.